One sample yielded the 11 T cell receptor beta chains listed below, sequenced in a study of shared T cell receptors in the human thymus. The data were produced by immunoSEQ multiplex PCR, yet TCRdb's version contains in-frame clones alone and is incomplete. This sample yields roughly 700,000 clones, of which approximately 90% are seen a single time; around 0.01% belongs to the top ten. These same data were also listed under a study on human thymus T cells.

Sample: thymocytes. These receptors all stem from a boy under two years old with a congenital heart defect.

The gene calls are TRBV5-1 and TRBJ2-7; TRBD2 aligns across 13 bases. The CDR3 is 18 residues long. The germline CDR1 and CDR2 sequences are SGHRS and YFSETQ. V lost 0 bases and J lost 0; bases outside the gene matches: 6. CDR3 in amino acids: CASSLGTSGSYLSYEQYF. CDR3 nucleotides: TGCGCCAGCAGCTTGGGGACTAGCGGGAGTTACCTCTCCTACGAGCAGTACTTC.

The J gene is TRBJ2-7, the V gene TRBV7-2; 9 bases match TRBD1. CDR3 length equals 17 residues. The germline V gene has CDR1 SGHTA and CDR2 FQGNSA. V shed 1 base, J shed 7 bases, and the junction held 14 bases outside the gene matches. DNA for the CDR3: TGTGCCAGCAGCTTAGAATTGTGGGGGACAGGGTCTCGGGAGCAGTACTTC. Translating it yields CASSLELWGTGSREQYF.

A few counts support this clone. The chain couples TRBV10-3 to TRBJ2-7; TRBD2 agrees at 9 bases. The CDR3 has 16 residues. CDR1 and CDR2 from the germline V gene are ENHRY and SYGVKD. V lost 6 bases, J lost 0 bases, and 9 bases stayed unmatched. The DNA for the CDR3 is TGTGCCATCAGAACTTTGGCTAGCGGGGTCTCCTACGAGCAGTACTTC. It is translated as CAIRTLASGVSYEQYF.

This clone was observed once. The J gene is TRBJ2-1, the V gene TRBV7-2; TRBD2 is a possible D gene (7 bases). Germline V CDR1 and CDR2: SGHTA, FQGNSA. There are 17 residues in the CDR3. Trimming shortened V by 3 bases and J by 9 bases, and 24 bases separated the two germline ends. Written as DNA, the CDR3 is TGTGCCAGCAGCTTGAGCGGAGGGGGGGTGACTCGTAGTGAGCAGTTCTTC. It codes for CASSLSGGGVTRSEQFF.

This chain connects TRBV9 to TRBJ2-7, with 7 bases aligning to TRBD2. J was trimmed by 2 bases and V by 1 base; bases with no gene match: 6. Germline CDR1 and CDR2: SGDLS and YYNGEE. The CDR3 covers 15 residues. CDR3 in amino acids: CASSVSQRETYEQYF. CDR3 nucleotide sequence: TGTGCCAGCAGCGTATCTCAGCGGGAAACCTACGAGCAGTACTTC.

A few counts support this clone. V usage is TRBV5-4 and J usage is TRBJ2-2; 8 bases are a match to TRBD2. Unmatched junction bases numbered 12, after V lost 4 bases and J lost 7 bases. The CDR3 covers 16 residues. Germline CDR1 reads SGHNT; CDR2 reads YYREEE (reference sequence). CDR3 nucleotide sequence: TGTGCCAGCAGCGGTGGCCTAGCGGGCTTGGGCGGGGAGCTGTTTTTT. This gives the protein CASSGGLAGLGGELFF.

The chain has TRBV4-2 and TRBJ1-1; no clear D gene. Germline assignment: CDR1 LGHNA and CDR2 YNFKEQ. V shed 4 bases and J shed 5 bases, with 14 bases lying between them. The CDR3 is made up of 14 amino acids. The CDR3 DNA reads as TGTGCCAGCAGCCCTCTCCCCGGGGTGACTGAAGCTTTCTTT. It specifies CASSPLPGVTEAFF.

This rearrangement joins TRBV5-4 to TRBJ1-5, with 8 bases fitting TRBD1. Per germline, CDR1 SGHNT and CDR2 YYREEE (reference sequence). The trim removed 4 bases at V and 1 base at J, leaving 4 bases unmatched. The CDR3 contains 15 residues. The CDR3 DNA follows: TGTGCCAGCAGCCCCGGGACAGGAAGCAATCAGCCCCAGCATTTT. It specifies CASSPGTGSNQPQHF.

This clone has only a few counts. This chain joins TRBV7-6 and TRBJ2-7, with TRBD2 identical over 7 bases. The CDR3 consists of 14 residues. Trimming cost V 5 bases and J 4 bases; bases outside gene matches: 8. Germline assignment: CDR1 SGHVS and CDR2 FNYEAQ. In DNA, the CDR3 is TGTGCCAGCAGCCCCGGAGCGGGGAGGTACGAGCAGTACTTC. Protein product: CASSPGAGRYEQYF.

CDR3 protein: CASSEGLAGGPGYPYNEQFF. The CDR3 bases are TGTGCCAGTAGTGAGGGACTAGCGGGAGGGCCGGGATACCCTTACAATGAGCAGTTCTTC. The chain carries TRBV19 and TRBJ2-1, with 16 positions matching TRBD2. V lost 5 bases to trimming and J lost 4 bases; unmatched junction nucleotides: 14. This CDR3 comprises 20 residues. The germline gives CDR1 LNHDA, CDR2 SQIVND (reference sequence).

This chain connects TRBV19 to TRBJ2-1; D is perhaps TRBD2 (5 bases). The CDR3 loop spans 19 amino acids. Looked up from germline, CDR1 is LNHDA and CDR2 is SQIVND (reference sequence). V was pared by 3 bases and J by 1 base, with 22 bases between. CDR3 DNA: TGTGCCAGTAGTATTTTTGCGGCTAGCACCGAAATTTCCTACAATGAGCAGTTCTTC. Translation gives CASSIFAASTEISYNEQFF.